The 20 T cell receptor beta chains given below trace back to one sample, sequenced in a study of CD8 T cells in ankylosing spondylitis. TCRdb recomputed calls from the 5' RACE reads with MiXCR, one row per CDR3 protein. The sample gives 200,000 to 300,000 distinct CDR3 sequences, around 9.2% of which show up once; under 7.5% is in the top ten. Sequencing was performed on blood, either unsorted or a sorted T cell fraction (not recorded which). The receptors were gathered from a male donor with ankylosing spondylitis or in good health (not recorded which).

This clonotype came up many times. This chain links TRBV5-6 with TRBJ2-3, with unresolved D. This CDR3 region has 15 residues. Trimming cost V 0 bases and J 3 bases, with 11 bases left between them. CDR1 is SGHDT, CDR2 YYEEEE, per germline. DNA of the CDR3: TGTGCCAGCAGCTTGGACCCTGGATGGACAGATACGCAGTATTTT. Residues: CASSLDPGWTDTQYF.

The table lists this clonotype with a few counts. The CDR3, as DNA: TGCAGCGCGACAGTTTTACTCTCTGGAAACACCATATATTTT. It translates to CSATVLLSGNTIYF. J is TRBJ1-3 and V is TRBV29-1; D is perhaps TRBD1 (5 bases). This CDR3 has 14 amino acids. In germline, CDR1 is SQVTM, CDR2 ANQGSEA. V lost 7 bases and J 0 bases, leaving 13 bases between the germline ends.

This chain uses TRBV29-1 with TRBJ2-7, with D perhaps being TRBD1 or TRBD2 (6 bases each). This CDR3 spans 11 amino acids. Trimming took off 4 bases at V and 4 bases at J, with 8 bases between the two ends. Germline V gene lookup returns CDR1 SQVTM and CDR2 ANQGSEA. CDR3 coding DNA: TGCAGCGTTGGGGGGGCTTACGAGCAGTACTTC. Amino acids: CSVGGAYEQYF.

This clonotype was seen a handful of times. The genes are TRBV5-1 and TRBJ1-2; 10 bases fit TRBD1. V lost 3 bases, J lost 2 bases, and 13 bases stayed unmatched. This CDR3 comprises 18 residues. The germline V gene has CDR1 SGHRS and CDR2 YFSETQ. In DNA form, the CDR3 reads TGCGCCAGCAGCTCGAGGAGGGACAGGGGTCATTCCAACTATGGCTACACCTTC. Translated: CASSSRRDRGHSNYGYTF.

Many counts were recorded for this clonotype. The chain is built from TRBV18 and TRBJ2-2; D uncertain. This CDR3 region has 15 residues. V lost 0 bases and J 6 bases, leaving 11 bases between the germline ends. Looked up from germline, CDR1 is KGHSH and CDR2 is LQKENI. The CDR3 loop is CASSPPNRASGELFF. In nucleotides, the CDR3 is TGTGCCAGCTCACCACCGAATAGGGCATCCGGGGAGCTGTTTTTT.

In its sample, this clonotype was seen many times. The V and J genes are TRBV5-1 and TRBJ2-3; the D gene is possibly TRBD2 (5 bases). V dropped 0 bases and J dropped 2 bases, with 13 bases sitting between them. The CDR3 runs 16 residues. Germline V gene data show CDR1 as SGHRS and CDR2 as YFSETQ. CDR3 protein: CASSLVGGQITDTQYF. The CDR3 nucleotides read TGCGCCAGCAGCTTGGTGGGCGGGCAAATCACAGATACGCAGTATTTT.

Note on this clonotype: This may arise from a read error, as a much more abundant clone is one base away. This chain links TRBV12-3 or TRBV12-4 with TRBJ2-7; 9 bases align to TRBD2. V lost 7 bases, J lost 6 bases, and 10 bases stayed unmatched. The CDR3 spans 14 residues. Here the CDR3 DNA reads TGTGCCAGCATTTTTTCTAGCGGGATGGCCGAGCAGTACTTC. Translation gives CASIFSSGMAEQYF.

This clonotype was picked up many times. This chain uses TRBV29-1 with TRBJ1-2, with a weak D call TRBD1 (5 bases). Trimming pared 8 bases from V and 2 bases from J, leaving 12 bases between. Per germline, CDR1 SQVTM and CDR2 ANQGSEA. The CDR3 is 12 residues long. In nucleotides, the CDR3 is TGCAGCTCCGGGACGGCGAACTATGGCTACACCTTC. Translation: CSSGTANYGYTF.

This clonotype was recorded at least ten times. The rearrangement uses TRBV9 and TRBJ2-2; tentatively, D is TRBD1 (5 bases). This CDR3 is 14 amino acids long. CDR1 and CDR2 (germline): SGDLS, YYNGEE. V lost 6 bases, J lost 3 bases, and 12 bases lay in between. In DNA form, the CDR3 reads TGTGCCAGCACCGAGCAGGGCGACACCGGGGAGCTGTTTTTT. Translation: CASTEQGDTGELFF.

This clonotype was seen many times. The chain links TRBV20-1 to TRBJ1-2; maybe TRBD1 (6 bases). The germline CDR1 and CDR2 sequences are DFQATT and SNEGSKA (reference sequence). This CDR3 region has 10 residues. V was clipped by 5 bases and J by 5 bases, with 6 bases between them. The CDR3 loop reads CSAGQYGYTF. The CDR3 DNA reads as TGCAGTGCTGGACAGTATGGCTACACCTTC.

This clonotype was counted between two and nine times. The chain has TRBV20-1 and TRBJ2-7; 7 bases map to TRBD1. The length of the CDR3 is 14 residues. Germline V lookup: CDR1 DFQATT, CDR2 SNEGSKA (reference sequence). The V gene end was trimmed by 6 bases and the J gene end by 0 bases; junction bases not matched to a gene: 8. Written as DNA, the CDR3 is TGCAGTGCCGACGACCGGGACAGCTCCTACGAGCAGTACTTC. Its protein is CSADDRDSSYEQYF.

This clonotype was detected only a few times. The chain links TRBV5-5 to TRBJ2-2; maybe TRBD1 (6 bases). V shed 4 bases and J shed 4 bases, with 20 bases lying between them. This CDR3 contains 17 residues. The germline V gene has CDR1 SGHKS and CDR2 YYEKEE (reference sequence). The CDR3 bases are TGTGCCAGCAGCCCGCCCTCTACAGGGATCGGCACCGGGGAGCTGTTTTTT. It encodes CASSPPSTGIGTGELFF.

The rearrangement links TRBV18 to TRBJ1-5; 7 nucleotides line up with TRBD1. J was trimmed by 4 bases and V by 3 bases; bases with no gene match: 3. The CDR3 is 14 amino acids. From germline, CDR1 is KGHSH and CDR2 LQKENI. CDR3 in amino acids: CASSPRDRNQPQHF. Here the CDR3 DNA reads TGTGCCAGCTCACCCAGGGACAGAAATCAGCCCCAGCATTTT.

This clonotype was observed at least ten times. The J gene is TRBJ2-7, the V gene TRBV7-6, with D possibly being TRBD1 (5 bases). V dropped 3 bases and J dropped 2 bases, with 14 bases sitting between them. Germline loops: CDR1 SGHVS, CDR2 FNYEAQ. The CDR3 has 15 residues. The CDR3 spells CASSFFLTVTYEQYF. In nucleotides, the CDR3 is TGTGCCAGCAGCTTTTTCCTGACAGTCACCTACGAGCAGTACTTC.

This clonotype was seen many times. The V call is TRBV5-1, the J call TRBJ2-5; 9 nucleotides agree with TRBD2. CDR1 SGHRS and CDR2 YFSETQ come from the germline V gene. The CDR3 extends over 16 amino acids. V was clipped by 0 bases and J by 7 bases; unmatched bases: 10. The CDR3 nucleotides are TGCGCCAGCAGCTTGGTCATTAGCGGGAGTATCGGGACCCAGTACTTC. Protein: CASSLVISGSIGTQYF.

V is TRBV30 and J is TRBJ2-3; 8 nucleotides line up with TRBD2. This CDR3 has 15 residues. The V segment lost 1 base and the J segment 2 bases; nucleotides outside the gene matches: 5. CDR1 GTSNPN and CDR2 SVGIG come from the germline V gene (reference sequence). In DNA, the CDR3 is TGTGCCTGGAGTGCCGTAGCGGGACTCACAGATACGCAGTATTTT. It encodes CAWSAVAGLTDTQYF.

This clonotype was seen a handful of times. A much bigger clone sits one base away, suggesting this may be a read error. The chain couples TRBV12-3 or TRBV12-4 to TRBJ2-5; D may match TRBD1 or TRBD2 (5 bases each). CDR3 length: 14 residues. Trimming took off 3 bases at V and 2 bases at J, with 10 bases between the two ends. The CDR3 DNA reads TGTGCCAGCAGTTTTCGGGACCCTCAAGAGACCCAGTACTTC. Translation gives CASSFRDPQETQYF.

This clonotype was found many times. The chain couples TRBV4-3 to TRBJ2-1; the match to TRBD2 covers 8 bases. CDR3 length: 17 residues. The V gene's germline CDR1 is LGHNA and CDR2 YSLEER. J lost 3 bases, V lost 6 bases, and 13 bases had no gene match. CDR3 region: CASSALAGPGGYNEQFF. CDR3 nucleotides: TGCGCCAGCAGTGCGCTAGCGGGCCCGGGGGGCTACAATGAGCAGTTCTTC.

This clonotype was seen at least ten times. The chain is built from TRBV12-3 or TRBV12-4 and TRBJ2-3; D remains unclear. V lost 2 bases and J lost 2, with 11 bases in between. The CDR3 has 15 residues. CDR3 sequence reads: CASSLSGRTTDTQYF. The CDR3 nucleotides are TGTGCCAGCAGTTTATCGGGCAGGACCACAGATACGCAGTATTTT.

This clonotype was seen only a few times. The rearrangement links TRBV20-1 to TRBJ2-3, with 8 bases fitting TRBD2. V lost 5 bases, J lost 0 bases, and 7 bases stayed unmatched. The CDR3 length is 15 residues. CDR1 DFQATT and CDR2 SNEGSKA come from the germline V gene (reference sequence). CDR3 nucleotide sequence: TGCAGTGCTCTTTCCTTAGCGGGGAGCACAGATACGCAGTATTTT. Protein: CSALSLAGSTDTQYF.